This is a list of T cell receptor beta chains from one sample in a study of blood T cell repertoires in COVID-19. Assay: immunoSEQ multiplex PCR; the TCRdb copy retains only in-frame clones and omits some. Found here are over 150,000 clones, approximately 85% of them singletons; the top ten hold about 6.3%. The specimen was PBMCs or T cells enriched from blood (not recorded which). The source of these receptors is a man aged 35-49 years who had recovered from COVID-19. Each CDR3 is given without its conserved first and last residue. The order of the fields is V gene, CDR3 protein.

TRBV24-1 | ATSDLASGEQETQY
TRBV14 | ASSQDASYGYT
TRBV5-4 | ASSLVPGAYGYT
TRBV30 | AWIASTGPRQNYGYT
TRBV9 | ASSVDSYSYEQY
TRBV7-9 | ASSPPSRGVGGYT
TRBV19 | ASSPQSQGRGDEQF
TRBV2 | ASTGGGTYNSPLH
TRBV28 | ASRIVGEGGTEAF
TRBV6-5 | ASSYSIGSGANVLT
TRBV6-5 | ASSYGQVGYT
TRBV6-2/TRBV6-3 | ASSYSVGREWRNEQF
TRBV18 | ASSPREGRLSNQPQH
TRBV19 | ASSDLAGGSKLKF
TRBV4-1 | ASSQDGKGRDSPLH
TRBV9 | ASSVEGQGASF